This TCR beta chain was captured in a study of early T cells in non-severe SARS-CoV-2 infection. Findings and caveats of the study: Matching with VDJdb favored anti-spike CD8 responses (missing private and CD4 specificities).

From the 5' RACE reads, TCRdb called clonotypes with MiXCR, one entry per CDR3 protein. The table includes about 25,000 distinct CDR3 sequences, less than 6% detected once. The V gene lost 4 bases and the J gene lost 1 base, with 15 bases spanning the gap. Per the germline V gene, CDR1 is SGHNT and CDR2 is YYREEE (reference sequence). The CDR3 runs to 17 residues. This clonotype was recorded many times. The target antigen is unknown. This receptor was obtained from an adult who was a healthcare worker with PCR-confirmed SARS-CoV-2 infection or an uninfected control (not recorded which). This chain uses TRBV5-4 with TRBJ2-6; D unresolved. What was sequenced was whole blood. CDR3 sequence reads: CASSPLGLISGANVLTF. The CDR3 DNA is TGTGCCAGCAGCCCACTCGGCTTAATTTCTGGGGCCAACGTCCTGACTTTC.